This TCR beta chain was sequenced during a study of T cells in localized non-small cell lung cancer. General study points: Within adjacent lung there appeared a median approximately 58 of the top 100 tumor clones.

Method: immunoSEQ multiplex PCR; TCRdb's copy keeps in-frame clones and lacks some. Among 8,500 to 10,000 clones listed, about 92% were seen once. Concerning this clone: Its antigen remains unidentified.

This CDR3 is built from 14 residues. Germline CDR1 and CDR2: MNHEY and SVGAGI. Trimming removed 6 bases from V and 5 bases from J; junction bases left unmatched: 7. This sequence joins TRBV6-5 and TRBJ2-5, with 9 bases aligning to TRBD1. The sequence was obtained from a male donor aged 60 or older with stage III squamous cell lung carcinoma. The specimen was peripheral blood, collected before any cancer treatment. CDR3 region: CASSPNRGRETQYF. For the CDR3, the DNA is TGTGCCAGCAGCCCCAACAGGGGGCGGGAGACCCAGTACTTC.